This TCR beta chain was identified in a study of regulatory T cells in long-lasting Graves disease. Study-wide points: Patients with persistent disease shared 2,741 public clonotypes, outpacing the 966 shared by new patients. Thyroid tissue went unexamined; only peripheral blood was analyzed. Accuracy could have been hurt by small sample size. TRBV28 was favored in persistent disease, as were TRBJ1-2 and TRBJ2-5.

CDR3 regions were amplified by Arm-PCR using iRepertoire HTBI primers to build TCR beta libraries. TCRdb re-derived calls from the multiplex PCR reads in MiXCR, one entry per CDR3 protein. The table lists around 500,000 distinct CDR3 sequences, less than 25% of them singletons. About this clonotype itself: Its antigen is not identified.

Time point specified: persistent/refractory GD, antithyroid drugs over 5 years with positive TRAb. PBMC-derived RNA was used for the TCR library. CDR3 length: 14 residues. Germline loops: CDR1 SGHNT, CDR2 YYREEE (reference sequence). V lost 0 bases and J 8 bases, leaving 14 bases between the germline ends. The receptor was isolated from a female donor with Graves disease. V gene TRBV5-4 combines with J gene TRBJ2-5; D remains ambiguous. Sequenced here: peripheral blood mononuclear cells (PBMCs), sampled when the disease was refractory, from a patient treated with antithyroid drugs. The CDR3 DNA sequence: TGTGCCAGCAGCTTGGGGCAGCTCCTGCAAACCCAGTACTTC. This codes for CASSLGQLLQTQYF. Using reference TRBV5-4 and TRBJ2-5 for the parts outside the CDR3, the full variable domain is ETGVTQSPTHLIKTRGQQVTLRCSSQSGHNTVSWYQQALGQGPQFIFQYYREEENGRGNFPPRFSGLQFPNYSSELNVNALELDDSALYLCASSLGQLLQTQYFGPGTRLLVL.